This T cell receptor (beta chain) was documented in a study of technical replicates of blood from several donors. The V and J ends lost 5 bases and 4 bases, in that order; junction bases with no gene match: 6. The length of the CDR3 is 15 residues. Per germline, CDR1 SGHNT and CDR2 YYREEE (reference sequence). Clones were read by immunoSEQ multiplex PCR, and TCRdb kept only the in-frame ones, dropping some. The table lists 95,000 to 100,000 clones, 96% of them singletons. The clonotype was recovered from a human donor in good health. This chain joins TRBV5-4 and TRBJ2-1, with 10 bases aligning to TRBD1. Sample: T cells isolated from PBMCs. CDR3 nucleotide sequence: TGTGCCAGCAGACCGGACAGGGGGGAATACAATGAGCAGTTCTTC. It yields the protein CASRPDRGEYNEQFF.